This entry describes one T cell receptor (beta chain). The data originate from a study of blood T cells in healthy people across ages. Per sample, a minimum of 6.5 million PBMCs were isolated. Alongside a J-beta primer mix, a sample-barcoded 5' primer served in a second PCR lasting about 7 to 11 cycles. Using its own MiXCR run on the 5' RACE reads, TCRdb lists one record per CDR3 protein. Of more than 550,000 distinct CDR3 sequences listed, roughly 20% are singletons. This CDR3 comprises 16 residues. The V gene's germline CDR1 is SEHNR and CDR2 FQNEAQ (reference sequence). Trimming took 2 bases from V and 8 from J; bases not matched to a gene: 12.

This chain links TRBV7-9 with TRBJ2-1; 7 bases map to TRBD2. The source is a man aged 65 to 79 in good health. Sequenced input: blood. For the CDR3, the DNA is TGTGCCAGCAGCTTATCGGCTAGCGGCCCTTATGATGAGCAGTTCTTC. Its translation: CASSLSASGPYDEQFF.